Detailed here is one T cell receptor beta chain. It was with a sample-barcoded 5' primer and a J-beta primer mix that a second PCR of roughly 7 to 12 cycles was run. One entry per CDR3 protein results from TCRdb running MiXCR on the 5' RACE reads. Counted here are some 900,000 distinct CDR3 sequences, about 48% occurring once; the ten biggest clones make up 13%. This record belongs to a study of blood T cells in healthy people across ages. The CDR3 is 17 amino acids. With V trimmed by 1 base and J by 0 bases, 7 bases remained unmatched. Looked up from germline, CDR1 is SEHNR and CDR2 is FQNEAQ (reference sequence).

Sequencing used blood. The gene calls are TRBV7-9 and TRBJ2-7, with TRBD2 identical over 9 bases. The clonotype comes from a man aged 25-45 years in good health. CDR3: CASSLVKLAGISYEQYF. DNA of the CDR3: TGTGCCAGCAGCTTAGTGAAACTAGCGGGTATCTCCTACGAGCAGTACTTC. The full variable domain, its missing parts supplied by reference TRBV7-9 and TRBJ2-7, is DTGVSQNPRHKITKRGQNVTFRCDPISEHNRLYWYRQTLGQGPEFLTYFQNEAQLEKSRLLSDRFSAERPKGSFSTLEIQRTEQGDSAMYLCASSLVKLAGISYEQYFGPGTRLTVT.